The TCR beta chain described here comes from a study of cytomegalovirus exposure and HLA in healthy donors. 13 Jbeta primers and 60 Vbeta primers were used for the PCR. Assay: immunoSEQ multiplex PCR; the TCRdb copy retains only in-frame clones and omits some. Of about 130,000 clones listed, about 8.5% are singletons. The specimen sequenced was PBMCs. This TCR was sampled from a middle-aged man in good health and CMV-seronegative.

The CDR3 DNA reads as TGTGCCAGCTCACTCGGGACAGACCATCAGCCCCAGCATTTT. It encodes CASSLGTDHQPQHF. V usage is TRBV18 and J usage is TRBJ1-5; 7 bases match TRBD1. CDR3 size: 14 residues. CDR1 KGHSH and CDR2 LQKENI come from the germline V gene. V shed 4 bases and J 5 bases; nucleotides not matched to a gene: 5.